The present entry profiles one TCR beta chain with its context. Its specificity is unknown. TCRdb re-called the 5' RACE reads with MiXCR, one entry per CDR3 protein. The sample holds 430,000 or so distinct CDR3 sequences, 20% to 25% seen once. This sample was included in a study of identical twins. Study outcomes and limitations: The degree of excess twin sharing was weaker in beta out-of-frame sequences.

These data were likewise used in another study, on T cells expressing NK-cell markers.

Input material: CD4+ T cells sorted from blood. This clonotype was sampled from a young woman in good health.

This CDR3 reads CASLVTEAFF. Written as DNA, the CDR3 is TGTGCCAGCCTTGTCACTGAAGCTTTCTTT. V gene TRBV2 combines with J gene TRBJ1-1; D gene unclear. V was cut by 8 bases and J by 4 bases, with 5 bases left in between. CDR1 is SNHLY and CDR2 is FYNNEI in the germline V gene. This CDR3 is built from 10 residues.